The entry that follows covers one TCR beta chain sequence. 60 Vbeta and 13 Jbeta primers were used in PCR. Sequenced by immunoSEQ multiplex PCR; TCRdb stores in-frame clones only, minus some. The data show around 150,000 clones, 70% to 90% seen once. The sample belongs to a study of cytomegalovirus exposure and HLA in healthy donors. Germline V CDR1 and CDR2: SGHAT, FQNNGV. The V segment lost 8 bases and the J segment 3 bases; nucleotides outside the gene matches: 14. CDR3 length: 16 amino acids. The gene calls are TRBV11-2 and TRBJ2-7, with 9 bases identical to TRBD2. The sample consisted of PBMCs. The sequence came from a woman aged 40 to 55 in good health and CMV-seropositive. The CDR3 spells CASWDVLAGAVYEQYF. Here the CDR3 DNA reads TGTGCCAGCTGGGACGTATTAGCGGGGGCGGTCTACGAGCAGTACTTC.